This T cell receptor beta chain was recovered during a study of T cell changes during pregnancy in multiple sclerosis. Clones were read by immunoSEQ multiplex PCR, and TCRdb kept only the in-frame ones, dropping some. The sample includes over 30,000 clones, 80% to 90% of them seen just once. This CDR3 comprises 15 residues. The V gene lost 1 base and the J gene lost 4 bases, with 13 bases spanning the gap. Looked up from germline, CDR1 is KGHSH and CDR2 is LQKENI. The V gene is TRBV18, the J gene TRBJ1-1, with D perhaps matching TRBD1 (5 bases). The receptor was isolated from a female donor with multiple sclerosis, enrolled in a pregnancy study. The specimen was CD8+ T cells from peripheral blood mononuclear cells, collected in the third trimester of pregnancy. The CDR3 region has the DNA TGTGCCAGCTCACCACGCGGGGGACGGGGCACTGAAGCTTTCTTT. It translates to CASSPRGGRGTEAFF.